This T cell receptor beta chain stems from a study of cytomegalovirus exposure and HLA in healthy donors (dated by TCRdb to 2016 to 2017). Some background on the complete study: An earlier analysis of approximately 590 of the donors reported about 250 Gb of sequence data and around 120 million unique TCR beta sequences from 190 million or so T cells. Roughly 310 gigabases of sequencing data and approximately 84 million unique TCR sequences were included in an early release covering roughly 700 HLA-typed donors. Among the roughly 400 genotyped donors, around 81% belonged to the genetic ancestry cluster associated with self-reported Caucasian donors. The study was designed to test whether signatures of past pathogen exposure could be identified by cataloging public T cell receptors. The T cell repertoires of 666 subjects were profiled by immunosequencing and related to cytomegalovirus serostatus. Besides the first cohort of approximately 670 subjects, a separate validation cohort made up of some 110 different subjects was used. The study combined high-throughput TCR immunosequencing, statistical association of individual TCRs with disease status, and machine learning to predict cytomegalovirus infection status. To study patterns of TCR occurrence, a later analysis re-analyzed previously published TCR beta repertoires from 666 donors and added high-resolution HLA genotyping. In the later analysis, no new phenotypic data were used to find candidate immune exposures; instead, reliance was placed on TCR beta sequences and their occurrence across donors. In an earlier analysis of 587 of the donors, high-throughput TCR beta sequencing was used to judge whether each TCR beta V gene segment behaved as functional or pseudogenic. Alongside the repertoire data, information on donor age, sex, ethnicity and CMV serostatus was compiled. A later genetic analysis took genome-wide SNP genotypes for 398 of the 666 donors and used that subset as a discovery cohort. Every discovery cohort repertoire had been produced on one sequencing platform. Class I and class II HLA loci were covered by the typing at four-digit resolution. Typing coverage differed by locus: A, B, C, DRB1 and DQB1 were typed in roughly 629-630 donors, DQA1 in about 560, DPA1 in some 610, and DPB1 in approximately 450. Several DR-DQ haplotypes were treated as single units for association and clustering because of strong linkage in the cohort. Among some 400 genotyped donors of the cohort, an average of approximately 250,000 unique TCR beta nucleotide sequences were sequenced per donor, roughly 20% of them non-productive.

The cohort comprised several hundred healthy bone marrow donors. All cohort members were sampled while nominally healthy, although unrecorded immune exposures were likely present. The donor was CMV seropositive and was included in the group of 300 or so seropositive cohort members. A peripheral blood sample was provided by each donor, and peripheral blood mononuclear cells were used for TCR beta sequencing. The Qiagen DNeasy Blood Extraction Kit was used to extract genomic DNA from the blood cell samples. What the authors observed across the whole study: The classifier was reported to diagnose cytomegalovirus status with high specificity and sensitivity in both the original and validation cohorts. An association between a missense DCLRE1C variant and V-gene and J-gene trimming of TCR beta chains was found in a later genetic analysis and replicated in an independent cohort. The authors suggested that the approach could potentially be extended to other disease states and immunological phenotypes. According to a later analysis, most CMV-associated TCR beta chains appeared to be HLA-restricted, and the HLA associations seemed to be driven largely by CMV exposure. Because some donors lacked HLA typing at each locus, the association tests relied only on the typed subset. Broadly in line with IMGT annotations, most TCR beta V segments showed up in productive rearrangements about 87% or about 30% of the time in an earlier analysis of roughly 590 of the donors. Correlated functional status among segregating V segments might reflect linkage disequilibrium, but an unknown experimental factor could not be ruled out. Most TCR sequences were seen in very few donors, while some public TCRs were found in many individuals. Because counts were too low, around 17 rarely observed V segments, including chromosome 9 orphons, were left out of the earlier analysis of 500 to 650 of the donors. CMV serostatus was the only immune exposure information available for the cohort. Sequencing depth was assumed to be roughly uniform across donors in the presence/absence analyses, though that assumption may not hold. In the study, roughly 160 TCR beta chains were listed as associated with cytomegalovirus. At a false discovery rate of 0.05, a later analysis linked approximately 18,000 TCR beta sequences to specific HLA alleles. In a later analysis, the rate of TCR association differed among HLA loci, with DRB1 alleles having the most associated TCRs and HLA-C alleles having the fewest. A cluster of highly shared sequence variants was judged likely to be a technical artifact of the sequencing pipeline. The cohort was sequenced for TCR beta chains only, and without alpha or paired-chain data the features that could be detected were limited. Three of the identified cytomegalovirus-associated TCR beta chains were confirmed in vitro to be specific for cytomegalovirus antigens. Several of the top co-occurrence clusters appeared to be linked to parvovirus B19, influenza, CMV and Epstein-Barr virus, according to a later analysis. In a later genetic analysis, fewer N-insertions in productive TCRs were reported among donors in an Asian-associated ancestry cluster than the approximately 630-donor mean. Some IMGT-functional V segments, including TRBV6-2 and TRBV6-3, could not be told apart with the 87-base-pair reads, so those segments were excluded. Compared with equally common non-associated chains, HLA-associated TCR beta chains in a later analysis were more clonally expanded and had lower generation probabilities. A further reported finding was that TCR beta sequences accurately predicted the HLA-A and HLA-B alleles for most subjects in the first cohort. When HLA alleles, especially DR and DQ, strongly co-occurred, TCR associations were difficult to assign to individual alleles.

V is trimmed back by 2 bases and J by 6 bases, and the junction contains 3 bases that no gene match accounts for. The CDR3 numbers 13 residues from cysteine through phenylalanine. This entry keeps only the CDR3 DNA: 39 bases, framed from base 1. CDR1 and CDR2 were assigned from the germline V gene (reference sequence) as SEHNR and FQNEAQ. Libraries were prepared through the immunoSEQ multiplex PCR assay. The multiplex PCR relied on a mix of 60 forward primers for TCR Vbeta segments and 13 reverse primers for TCR Jbeta segments. The CDR3 region of rearranged TCR beta genes was amplified from genomic DNA by a multiplex PCR assay. Amplified TCR beta libraries were sequenced as 87-base-pair reads on the Illumina HiSeq System. Concerning the study's data processing: In a later analysis, roughly 80 million unique TCR beta chains were counted across the roughly 670 repertoires, and around 10 million of these chains were shared by at least two donors. To remove PCR and sequencing errors, raw reads were error-corrected and collapsed into unique sequences using a nearest-neighbor algorithm that merged closely related sequences. CDR3 sequences were aligned to IMGT reference sequences to assign V, D and J gene segments. For a sequence to be retained, a match of at least six nucleotides was required to both a V gene segment and a J gene segment. Rearrangements were called productive when the CDR3 lacked stop codons and stayed in frame with V and J; all others were non-productive. CDR3 was defined by IMGT convention, running from the second conserved V-encoded cysteine to the conserved J-encoded phenylalanine. The earlier analysis of some 550 of the donors excluded any sequence lacking an unambiguous match to a single V gene segment. In an earlier analysis of 587 of the donors, V segments were called functional above 56.7% productive rearrangements and were called segregating when the between-donor standard deviation exceeded 5%. A statistical classification framework was developed to diagnose cytomegalovirus status using the catalog of TCR beta chain sequences. In a later analysis, TCR nucleotide sequences were compared against IMGT/GENE-DB human TR gene sequences so that V and J genes could be assigned. In a later analysis, CDR3 sequences and most-parsimonious VDJ recombination scenarios were assigned using the TCRdist pipeline. In a later analysis, each TCR beta chain was defined by its CDR3 amino acid sequence together with its V-gene family, and reads lacking a unique V-gene family were excluded. As a way to deal with suspected cross-contamination and a sequencing artifact, a later analysis dropped hundreds of nucleotide sequences that were highly shared and had low generation probability. In a later analysis, a clonal expansion index for each public chain was calculated from normalized within-repertoire ranks of inferred template counts. A later analysis computed generation probabilities with a VDJ recombination model fitted to out-of-frame rearrangements, and checked the results against IGoR. A later analysis scored TCR-TCR, TCR-HLA and TCR-CMV co-occurrence with hypergeometric tests, applying a repertoire-size bias correction to TCR pairs. To estimate false discovery rates, a later analysis permuted the HLA or CMV assignments 20 times. In a later analysis, co-occurring TCRs were grouped using DBSCAN, with TCRdist sequence similarity added in when clustering inside HLA-allele-positive subsets. Repertoires with fewer than 30,000 or more than 120,000 public chains, plus five repertoires with anomalous nucleotide sharing, were excluded from co-occurrence clustering. TCRdb stores this immuneACCESS table with in-frame sequences only. Part of the clones is absent; in the studies checked, under half of the shortfall reflects unresolved V genes, and no reason is known for the rest. V and J calls and clone size are those listed in that table; D and trimming were worked out from the DNA. The sample table records about 180,000 clones; around four fifths of these occur just once. The biggest ten clones account for roughly 3.5% of the sample.

To note about this clone: There is no known antigen for this receptor. No qualities accompany the bases; no much larger clone lies one base away.

The specimen sequenced was PBMCs. Recombination linked TRBV7-9 to TRBJ1-1, with 7 junctional bases fitting TRBD1. The clonotype originates from a woman in her fifties or sixties in good health and CMV-seropositive. The DNA sequence is TGTGCCAGCAGCTTAAGGGGGCTGGCTGAAGCTTTCTTT. This translates into CASSLRGLAEAFF.